This record looks at one T cell receptor beta chain sequence and its context. What it binds is not known. These data originate in a study of cytomegalovirus exposure and HLA in healthy donors. Findings of the study overall: Cytomegalovirus association was assigned to approximately 160 TCR beta chains. TCR beta chains associated with HLA were, in a later analysis, more clonally expanded than equally common others.

Germline CDR1 is SNHLY and CDR2 is FYNNEI. V lost 6 bases to trimming and J lost 0 bases, with 9 bases between them. This CDR3 comprises 13 residues. The PCR was carried out with 60 Vbeta primers and 13 Jbeta primers. Measured with immunoSEQ multiplex PCR; TCRdb has only the in-frame clones, and not every one. The sample records about 240,000 clones, about 85% being singletons. The V and J genes are TRBV2 and TRBJ2-7, with D possibly being TRBD2 (6 bases). This TCR derives from a girl aged 2-15 years in good health and CMV-seronegative. The sequencing sample was made of PBMCs. The CDR3 reads CASRSTSSYEQYF. CDR3 DNA: TGTGCCAGCAGATCGACTAGCTCCTACGAGCAGTACTTC.